Listed below are T cell receptor beta chains from one sample, sequenced in a study of blood T cell repertoires in COVID-19. Libraries were prepared by immunoSEQ multiplex PCR; TCRdb keeps only in-frame clonotypes and omits some of them. The sample has 150,000 to 200,000 clones, about 77% seen once. What was sequenced was peripheral blood. These receptors were taken from a woman older than 75 with active or convalescent COVID-19. Both conserved end residues are part of each CDR3. A D gene is named only where the DNA matches it firmly. Only part of the rows carry a size: once, few, many, or a class if the clone is expanded.

J gene | V gene | D gene | clone size | CDR3 DNA | CDR3 protein
TRBJ2-7 | TRBV6-5 | TRBD1 | - | TGTGCCAGCCGACAGGGAACAACGCGCTACGAGCAGTACTTC | CASRQGTTRYEQYF
TRBJ2-3 | TRBV7-9 | TRBD2 | - | TGTGCCAGCAGCTTAGATAGCGGGGGATCCACAGATACGCAGTATTTT | CASSLDSGGSTDTQYF
TRBJ1-2 | TRBV14 | TRBD1 | - | TGTGCCAGCAGCCAAACAGGGGGCGTCTATGGCTACACCTTC | CASSQTGGVYGYTF
TRBJ1-6 | TRBV9 | - | - | TGTGCCAGCAGCCCTACCCCGGGATTACGTGGGGCACCCCTCCACTTT | CASSPTPGLRGAPLHF
TRBJ1-2 | TRBV9 | TRBD1 | - | TGTGCCAGCAGCGTAGGACAGGGGACCTATGGCTACACCTTC | CASSVGQGTYGYTF
TRBJ1-1 | TRBV6-6 | - | - | TGTGCCAGCAGTTTCGGAGAGAACACTGAAGCTTTCTTT | CASSFGENTEAFF
TRBJ1-1 | TRBV9 | - | few | TGTGCCAGCAGCACTGACTTGAGTGAAGCTTTCTTT | CASSTDLSEAFF
TRBJ2-3 | TRBV4-3 | TRBD2 | - | TGCGCCAGCAGCCCCGGGACTAGCGGCACAGATACGCAGTATTTT | CASSPGTSGTDTQYF
TRBJ2-5 | TRBV5-1 | - | - | TGCGCCAGCAGCTTGGATAGGGGCCAAGAGACCCAGTACTTC | CASSLDRGQETQYF
TRBJ1-1 | TRBV12-3/TRBV12-4 | TRBD1 | - | TGTGCCAGCAGATTGGGACAGGCCATGGGAGCTTTCTTT | CASRLGQAMGAFF
TRBJ1-3 | TRBV18 | - | - | TGTGCCAGCTCACCGAACCCAGGGAACTCTGGAAACACCATATATTTT | CASSPNPGNSGNTIYF
TRBJ2-7 | TRBV7-6 | TRBD1 | - | TGTGCCAGCAGCTTAGCCACGACAGACCCTACAGGGGGCTACGAGCAGTACTTC | CASSLATTDPTGGYEQYF
TRBJ1-1 | TRBV4-2 | - | - | TGTGCCAGCAGCCGCCAACCCGGGGAAACTGAAGCTTTCTTT | CASSRQPGETEAFF
TRBJ2-2 | TRBV5-1 | - | few | TGCGCCAGCAGCACAGAGAACACCGGGGAGCTGTTTTTT | CASSTENTGELFF
TRBJ1-2 | TRBV6-1 | - | few | TGTGCCAGCAGGGAACAGGGCGACTATGGCTACACCTTC | CASREQGDYGYTF
TRBJ2-3 | TRBV10-3 | TRBD2 | - | TGTGCCTCCGGGACTAATACAGATACGCAGTATTTT | CASGTNTDTQYF
TRBJ2-1 | TRBV2 | TRBD2 | - | TGTGCCAGCAAAGCGGGGGGTTACAATGAGCAGTTCTTC | CASKAGGYNEQFF
TRBJ2-2 | TRBV5-4 | TRBD1 | - | TGTGCCAGCAGCCCACCACAGGGGTGGGGCACCGGGGAGCTGTTTTTT | CASSPPQGWGTGELFF
TRBJ1-6 | TRBV9 | - | - | TGTGCCAGCAGCGTTCACCCCGGGGTCAACTCACCCCTCCACTTT | CASSVHPGVNSPLHF
TRBJ1-2 | TRBV15 | - | - | TGTGCCACCAGGGCGGGCAGCCGCTATGGCTACACCTTC | CATRAGSRYGYTF
TRBJ2-7 | TRBV6-5 | TRBD1 | - | TGTGCCAGCAGCCTAGGGACAGGGCCTTACGAGCAGTACTTC | CASSLGTGPYEQYF
TRBJ1-2 | TRBV18 | - | few | TGTGCCAGCTCACCCCCCCTAAACTATGGCTACACCTTC | CASSPPLNYGYTF
TRBJ1-2 | TRBV2 | TRBD1 | once | TGTGCCAGCAGTTCCACAGGGGGCGTTTATGGCTACACCTTC | CASSSTGGVYGYTF
TRBJ1-4 | TRBV28 | TRBD1 | - | TGTGCCAGCAGGGAACAGGGGGCAGAGGAAAAACTGTTTTTT | CASREQGAEEKLFF
TRBJ1-1 | TRBV3-1/TRBV3-2 | - | - | TGTGCCAGCAGCCCGAGTAGAACAGAGACTGAAGCTTTCTTT | CASSPSRTETEAFF
TRBJ2-7 | TRBV11-2 | - | - | TGTGCCAGCAGCTTAGCTGGCAGTACCTACGAGCAGTACTTC | CASSLAGSTYEQYF
TRBJ1-6 | TRBV30 | - | - | TGTGCCTGGAGTGCCCTCGTTGTAGGGAGGGTTTCACCCCTCCACTTT | CAWSALVVGRVSPLHF
TRBJ2-3 | TRBV19 | - | - | TGTGCCAGTAGTAAAGCAGTGGGGCGCGCGGCAGATACGCAGTATTTT | CASSKAVGRAADTQYF
TRBJ2-1 | TRBV19 | TRBD2 | - | TGTGCCAGTACCCCAGGCACTAGCGGCTGGAGCGAGCAGTTCTTC | CASTPGTSGWSEQFF
TRBJ2-7 | TRBV7-9 | - | - | TGTGCCAGCAGCTTATTTGCGAGCTCCTACGAGCAGTACTTC | CASSLFASSYEQYF
TRBJ2-3 | TRBV9 | - | - | TGTGCCAGCAGCCTTAGCGGAGACACAGATACGCAGTATTTT | CASSLSGDTDTQYF
TRBJ2-7 | TRBV28 | TRBD2 | - | TGTGCCAGCATTCGCGGGGGGGCCGACGAGCAGTACTTC | CASIRGGADEQYF
TRBJ1-6 | TRBV28 | - | - | TGTGCCAGCAGTCCTATCGGTCTTCTCTCCTATAATTCACCCCTCCACTTT | CASSPIGLLSYNSPLHF
TRBJ2-1 | TRBV9 | - | - | TGTGCCAGCAGCGTAGTTTTGGAGCAGGGGGAGGATGAGCAGTTCTTC | CASSVVLEQGEDEQFF
TRBJ1-1 | TRBV27 | - | - | TGTGCCAGCAGATCGGGACACCAGAACACTGAAGCTTTCTTT | CASRSGHQNTEAFF
TRBJ2-6 | TRBV28 | TRBD2 | - | TGTGCCAGCAGTTTTGGGGGGGCTGGGGCCAACGTCCTGACTTTC | CASSFGGAGANVLTF
TRBJ1-3 | TRBV2 | - | - | TGTGCCAGCACTACACAGCTCTCTGGAAACACCATATATTTT | CASTTQLSGNTIYF
TRBJ1-1 | TRBV6-5 | - | - | TGTGCCAGCCTTTATACACAGGGGAACACTGAAGCTTTCTTT | CASLYTQGNTEAFF
TRBJ2-1 | TRBV5-1 | TRBD2 | many | TGCGCCAGCAGCTTGGGATGGCGGGGGGACAATGAGCAGTTCTTC | CASSLGWRGDNEQFF
TRBJ2-5 | TRBV7-2 | - | once | TGTGCCAGCAGCTTAGTTAGCAGGGGGGAAGAGACCCAGTACTTC | CASSLVSRGEETQYF
TRBJ2-2 | TRBV7-9 | TRBD2 | - | TGTGCCAGCGTCGCTAGCGGGGGGGCCGTCACCGGGGAGCTGTTTTTT | CASVASGGAVTGELFF
TRBJ1-5 | TRBV19 | - | - | TGTGCCAGTAGTATCTCCCAGGGGTTCCAGCATTTT | CASSISQGFQHF
TRBJ2-3 | TRBV7-9 | TRBD1 | - | TGTGCCAGCAGCCCCCAGGAGACAGGGTTTTTGACAGATACGCAGTATTTT | CASSPQETGFLTDTQYF
TRBJ2-7 | TRBV7-2 | - | - | TGTGCCAGCAGCTTAGATTGGACAGCTGGCGAGCAGTACTTC | CASSLDWTAGEQYF
TRBJ2-2 | TRBV14 | TRBD2 | - | TGTGCCAGCAGCCGACATCGGAGGGATTGGAGCGGGGGAGCGAACACCGGGGAGCTGTTTTTT | CASSRHRRDWSGGANTGELFF
TRBJ1-5 | TRBV19 | - | - | TGTGCCAGTAGTATACACAATCAGCCCCAGCATTTT | CASSIHNQPQHF
TRBJ1-4 | TRBV30 | - | - | TGTGCCTGGAGTGTAAAGCCCGACGGCGGTGAAAAACTGTTTTTT | CAWSVKPDGGEKLFF
TRBJ2-5 | TRBV24-1 | TRBD2 | - | TGTGCCACCAGTGACCCGGGACTAGCTGTGGGAGAGACCCAGTACTTC | CATSDPGLAVGETQYF
TRBJ2-7 | TRBV6-5 | - | - | TGTGCCAGCAGAATACAGATATCTTACGAGCAGTACTTC | CASRIQISYEQYF